This T cell receptor beta chain is from a study of cytomegalovirus exposure and HLA in healthy donors. Among the roughly 120 subjects of the validation cohort, separate from the roughly 700-subject first cohort, were the donors. Sequenced by immunoSEQ multiplex PCR; TCRdb stores in-frame clones only, minus some. The sample includes 130,000 or so clones, about nine tenths of them seen just once. The germline gives CDR1 SGHTA, CDR2 FQGNSA. The CDR3 runs 14 residues. The V segment lost 5 bases and the J segment 5 bases; nucleotides outside the gene matches: 5. Sequencing was carried out using PBMCs. The clonotype was recovered from a woman in her 30s in good health and CMV-seropositive. This rearrangement joins TRBV7-2 to TRBJ2-5, with 10 bases that match TRBD2. The CDR3 DNA follows: TGTGCCAGCAGCCCGGGACTAGCGCAGGAGACCCAGTACTTC. Amino acid sequence: CASSPGLAQETQYF.